These 21 T cell receptor beta chains share one sample of origin, sequenced in a study of cytomegalovirus exposure and HLA in healthy donors. Generated by immunoSEQ multiplex PCR, the TCRdb table keeps only in-frame clones and is missing some. The profile shows roughly 47,000 clones, 90% to 95% of them singletons. Sequencing was carried out using PBMCs. The receptors were sampled from a woman under 30 in good health and CMV-seronegative.

The J gene is TRBJ2-2, the V gene TRBV28; tentative D call: TRBD1 (5 bases). The germline V gene encodes CDR1 MDHEN and CDR2 SYDVKM. V was cut by 6 bases and J by 3 bases, with 17 bases left in between. The CDR3 spans 16 residues. This CDR3 reads CASRLDSTLDTGELFF. The CDR3, as DNA: TGTGCCAGCAGGTTAGACAGTACCCTGGACACCGGGGAGCTGTTTTTT.

The DNA for the CDR3 is TGTGCCAGCAGTTCCCTAGCCGTGGGCAGGGGTAATGAGCAGTTCTTC. As protein: CASSSLAVGRGNEQFF. The V and J genes are TRBV28 and TRBJ2-1; weak D call: TRBD1 (6 bases). Germline V gene lookup returns CDR1 MDHEN and CDR2 SYDVKM. V was clipped by 4 bases and J by 7 bases, with 20 bases between them. This CDR3 is built from 16 residues.

J is TRBJ2-2 and V is TRBV28; TRBD1 is a possible D gene (5 bases). V lost 6 bases and J lost 5, with 13 bases in between. Per the germline V gene, CDR1 is MDHEN and CDR2 is SYDVKM. This CDR3 is 14 amino acids long. The CDR3 reads CASRRQTGTGELFF. The CDR3 nucleotides read TGTGCCAGCAGGAGACAAACAGGAACCGGGGAGCTGTTTTTT.

This clone was counted a single time. The chain is built from TRBV4-1 and TRBJ1-5; perhaps TRBD1 as D (6 bases). The V and J ends lost 3 bases and 0 bases respectively, with 12 bases between them. Germline V lookup: CDR1 MGHRA, CDR2 YSYEKL. The CDR3 loop spans 16 amino acids. CDR3 loop: CASSQPGHLSNQPQHF. CDR3 DNA sequence: TGCGCCAGCAGCCAGCCGGGACACCTTAGCAATCAGCCCCAGCATTTT.

The V and J genes are TRBV19 and TRBJ1-1, with 7 bases matching TRBD1. The V gene's germline CDR1 is LNHDA and CDR2 SQIVND (reference sequence). This CDR3 contains 15 residues. The V segment lost 4 bases and the J segment 1 base; nucleotides outside the gene matches: 6. For the CDR3, the DNA is TGTGCCAGTAGTACCTCCACAGGGGCGAACACTGAAGCTTTCTTT. Amino acids: CASSTSTGANTEAFF. Supplemented by reference TRBV19 and TRBJ1-1, the full variable domain reads DGGITQSPKYLFRKEGQNVTLSCEQNLNHDAMYWYRQDPGQGLRLIYYSQIVNDFQKGDIAEGYSVSREKKESFPLTVTSAQKNPTAFYLCASSTSTGANTEAFFGQGTRLTVV.

This clone was found once. V usage is TRBV7-8 and J usage is TRBJ1-2; no definite D call. V was cut by 4 bases and J by 4 bases, with 19 bases left in between. The CDR3 contains 16 residues. Germline V gene lookup returns CDR1 SGHVS and CDR2 FQNEAQ. CDR3 sequence: CASSSLVADLSYGYTF. The DNA for the CDR3 is TGTGCCAGCAGCTCCCTTGTGGCAGATCTTTCCTATGGCTACACCTTC.

Only a few counts were recorded for this clone. V is TRBV5-1 and J is TRBJ1-2, with 9 bases aligning to TRBD1. The J segment lost 5 bases and the V segment lost 4 bases, leaving 9 bases of the junction unmatched. The CDR3 spans 15 residues. Germline lookup yields CDR1 SGHRS and CDR2 YFSETQ. CDR3 in amino acids: CASSPTGGEGYGYTF. The CDR3 DNA reads TGCGCCAGCAGCCCCACAGGGGGCGAGGGGTATGGCTACACCTTC.

This clone was seen only once. This chain's CDR3 is CASTRDRVYGYTF. CDR3 DNA sequence: TGTGCCAGTACCCGGGACAGGGTCTATGGCTACACCTTC. The V gene is TRBV2, the J gene TRBJ1-2; 9 bases agree with TRBD1. The trim removed 9 bases at V and 4 bases at J, leaving 6 bases unmatched. In germline, CDR1 is SNHLY, CDR2 FYNNEI. This CDR3 region has 13 residues.

This clone showed up just once. The chain is built from TRBV2 and TRBJ1-2; 9 bases are shared with TRBD1. V lost 4 bases to trimming and J lost 4 bases; unmatched junction nucleotides: 4. This CDR3 is built from 14 residues. In germline, CDR1 is SNHLY, CDR2 FYNNEI. This CDR3 reads CASSVETGGYGYTF. CDR3 coding DNA: TGTGCCAGCAGTGTCGAGACAGGGGGCTATGGCTACACCTTC.

The chain recombines TRBV10-3 with TRBJ2-3; 12 nucleotides line up with TRBD2. CDR1 and CDR2 (germline): ENHRY, SYGVKD. The CDR3 extends over 19 amino acids. V dropped 5 bases and J dropped 0; count of bases not matched to a gene: 12. DNA of the CDR3: TGTGCCATCAGTCAGAGTCTGGGACTAGCGGGCGCTAGCACAGATACGCAGTATTTT. Translation gives CAISQSLGLAGASTDTQYF.

This clone showed up just once. The chain has TRBV27 and TRBJ1-2, with D possibly TRBD1 on 6 matching bases. This CDR3 is 16 amino acids long. Trimming took 6 bases from V and 3 from J, leaving 20 bases between them. Germline lookup yields CDR1 MNHEY and CDR2 SMNVEV (reference sequence). CDR3 nucleotide sequence: TGTGCCAGCAGACAACTAAGGACAGTCGGGTACTATGGCTACACCTTC. It yields the protein CASRQLRTVGYYGYTF.

The chain joins TRBV18 to TRBJ2-5; D not resolved. V was pared by 1 base and J by 5 bases, with 11 bases between. Germline CDR1 KGHSH, CDR2 LQKENI. This CDR3 comprises 14 residues. The CDR3 DNA sequence: TGTGCCAGCTCACCACGGGTTCTCGGGGAGACCCAGTACTTC. It specifies CASSPRVLGETQYF.

This sequence joins TRBV7-3 and TRBJ2-1; TRBD2 matches 13 bases. CDR3 length equals 16 residues. V trimming: 5 bases; J trimming: 8 bases; junction bases outside the gene matches: 9. Germline V gene lookup returns CDR1 SGHTA and CDR2 FQGTGA. The CDR3 DNA sequence: TGTGCCAGCAGCACGGGACTAGCGGGAAGGTTAGATGAGCAGTTCTTC. It specifies CASSTGLAGRLDEQFF. The full variable domain, its missing parts supplied by reference TRBV7-3 and TRBJ2-1, is GAGVSQTPSNKVTEKGKYVELRCDPISGHTALYWYRQSLGQGPEFLIYFQGTGAADDSGLPNDRFFAVRPEGSVSTLKIQRTERGDSAVYLCASSTGLAGRLDEQFFGPGTRLTVL.

The CDR3 sequence is CASRTTGFTEAFF. The CDR3 bases are TGTGCCAGCAGAACAACAGGGTTCACTGAAGCTTTCTTT. The chain employs TRBV2 and TRBJ1-1; weak D call: TRBD1 (6 bases). In germline, CDR1 is SNHLY, CDR2 FYNNEI. This CDR3 region has 13 residues. With 6 bases removed from V and 4 bases from J, the gap between germline ends came to 12 bases. Full variable domain (missing parts from reference TRBV2 and TRBJ1-1): EPEVTQTPSHQVTQMGQEVILRCVPISNHLYFYWYRQILGQKVEFLVSFYNNEISEKSEIFDDQFSVERPDGSNFTLKIRSTKLEDSAMYFCASRTTGFTEAFFGQGTRLTVV.

The rearrangement uses TRBV4-1 and TRBJ2-1; tentatively, D is TRBD1 (6 bases). V lost 0 bases and J 9 bases, leaving 12 bases between the germline ends. This CDR3 is built from 14 residues. The germline V gene encodes CDR1 MGHRA and CDR2 YSYEKL. CDR3 in amino acids: CASSQDLGQSEQFF. The CDR3 DNA follows: TGCGCCAGCAGCCAAGATCTCGGACAGTCTGAGCAGTTCTTC.

The CDR3 is CASRPRGQKNTEAFF. DNA of the CDR3: TGTGCCAGCAGGCCCCGGGGACAGAAGAACACTGAAGCTTTCTTT. The J gene is TRBJ1-1, the V gene TRBV6-1, with 7 bases lining up with TRBD1. The CDR3 loop spans 15 amino acids. The V gene's germline CDR1 is MNHNS and CDR2 SASEGT. With V trimmed by 6 bases and J by 1 base, 8 bases remained unmatched.

The V gene is TRBV28, the J gene TRBJ2-1, with D hard to call. Germline V gives CDR1 MDHEN, CDR2 SYDVKM. The CDR3 runs to 16 residues. V was shortened by 5 bases and J by 3 bases, with 17 bases between the two germline ends. Here the CDR3 DNA reads TGTGCCAGCAGTACCAAAAGGATGGGCAGCTACAATGAGCAGTTCTTC. It specifies CASSTKRMGSYNEQFF.

The CDR3 region has the DNA TGTGCCAGCAGCCCCGGTAAAGGGTACAGGGTTATATCCCTCGAGCAGTACTTC. It is translated as CASSPGKGYRVISLEQYF. The chain links TRBV5-8 to TRBJ2-7; perhaps TRBD1 as D (6 bases). The V end was cut by 4 bases, the J end by 6 bases, with 29 bases between. CDR3 length equals 18 residues. Germline V lookup: CDR1 SGHTS, CDR2 YDEGEE.

The CDR3 DNA sequence: TGTGCCAGCAGCTTAGATCTCGGACAGGGGGCAGGGAACACTGAAGCTTTCTTT. Translated, it gives CASSLDLGQGAGNTEAFF. The chain uses TRBV11-3 and TRBJ1-1, with 11 positions matching TRBD1. This CDR3 is built from 18 residues. V gave up 0 bases and J gave up 1 base; unmatched junction bases: 7. Per germline, CDR1 SGHNT and CDR2 YENEEA.

V gene TRBV28 combines with J gene TRBJ2-3, with TRBD2 matching 10 bases. CDR3 size: 17 residues. The germline gives CDR1 MDHEN, CDR2 SYDVKM. V lost 8 bases, J lost 2 bases, and 13 bases stayed unmatched. Written as DNA, the CDR3 is TGTGCCAGCTCCTCTGCTAGCGGGGGCGTCCTCACAGATACGCAGTATTTT. Its translation is CASSSASGGVLTDTQYF.

The V call is TRBV6-6, the J call TRBJ1-4, with unresolved D. This CDR3 spans 11 amino acids. In germline, CDR1 is MNHNY, CDR2 SVGAGI (reference sequence). Deletions cut 6 bases from V and 8 bases from J, with 7 bases between. The CDR3 loop is CASSPEEKLFF. CDR3 nucleotide sequence: TGTGCCAGCAGCCCGGAGGAAAAACTGTTTTTT.